These 8 T cell receptor beta chains came from one sample sequenced in a study of T cell clonotyping in hematopoietic cell transplantation. Only in-frame clones appear in the TCRdb table, and some are missing; sequencing was by immunoSEQ multiplex PCR. There are roughly 27,000 clones in the sample; about 94% occur only once, and approximately 1.5% lies in the top ten. Sequenced sample: peripheral blood mononuclear cells. These receptors were taken from a man between 45 and 60 years old in good health. Some clones in this sample may be carry-over from other donors' samples.

V is TRBV10-1 and J is TRBJ2-1; D is perhaps TRBD2 (5 bases). This CDR3 spans 17 amino acids. The germline V and J ends were trimmed by 3 bases and 0 bases, with 15 bases remaining between them. Per the germline V gene, CDR1 is WNHNN and CDR2 is SYGVQD (reference sequence). The CDR3 loop is CASSDARGTLSYNEQFF. The CDR3 DNA is TGCGCCAGCAGTGATGCACGGGGAACCCTCTCCTACAATGAGCAGTTCTTC.

V and J are TRBV6-6 and TRBJ2-2, with 8 positions matching TRBD1. Trimming removed 7 bases from V and 7 bases from J; junction bases left unmatched: 11. Germline CDR1 and CDR2: MNHNY and SVGAGI (reference sequence). The CDR3 consists of 15 residues. The CDR3 nucleotides read TGTGCCAGCACCGCCGGACAGGGAGGAGGCGGGGAGCTGTTTTTT. This codes for CASTAGQGGGGELFF.

This chain links TRBV28 with TRBJ1-5, with D possibly matching TRBD1 (5 bases). The CDR3 covers 14 residues. V was clipped by 6 bases and J by 5 bases, with 14 bases between them. Germline CDR1 MDHEN, CDR2 SYDVKM. CDR3 loop: CASSPDQGHQPQHF. CDR3 in DNA: TGTGCCAGCAGCCCCGACCAGGGTCATCAGCCCCAGCATTTT.

The genes are TRBV10-1 and TRBJ1-1, with D hard to call. From germline, CDR1 is WNHNN and CDR2 SYGVQD (reference sequence). Trimming pared 4 bases from V and 4 bases from J, leaving 10 bases between. The CDR3 loop spans 13 amino acids. CDR3: CASSGLFTTEAFF. The DNA for the CDR3 is TGCGCCAGCAGTGGGCTTTTTACCACTGAAGCTTTCTTT.

The chain is built from TRBV2 and TRBJ1-6, with D hard to call. This CDR3 has 13 residues. CDR1 and CDR2 from the germline V gene are SNHLY and FYNNEI. V lost 4 bases and J lost 5, with 6 bases in between. This CDR3 is CASSAQNNSPLHF. Here the CDR3 DNA reads TGTGCCAGCAGTGCACAGAATAATTCACCCCTCCACTTT.

A single count supports this clone. This chain uses TRBV27 with TRBJ1-2; no reliable D call. The V end lost 6 bases, the J end lost 8 bases, and 16 bases lay between the germline ends. Germline CDR1 and CDR2: MNHEY and SMNVEV (reference sequence). The CDR3 is made up of 13 amino acids. The CDR3 spells CASRPGLRVGYTF. The DNA for the CDR3 is TGTGCCAGCAGACCCGGTTTACGGGTCGGCTACACCTTC.

The chain uses TRBV5-6 and TRBJ1-1, with 9 bases aligning to TRBD1. The CDR3 spans 15 residues. Germline-derived CDR1 and CDR2 are SGHDT and YYEEEE. The trim removed 2 bases at V and 4 bases at J, leaving 6 bases unmatched. CDR3 protein: CASSFPGQGSTEAFF. CDR3 coding DNA: TGTGCCAGCAGCTTCCCGGGACAGGGATCCACTGAAGCTTTCTTT.

This chain joins TRBV28 and TRBJ2-4; TRBD1 is a possible D gene (5 bases). The CDR3 loop spans 15 amino acids. Trimming cost V 3 bases and J 1 base, with 10 bases left between them. The germline V gene has CDR1 MDHEN and CDR2 SYDVKM. As DNA, the CDR3 is TGTGCCAGCAGTTTGCTGGGGCATGCCAAAAACATTCAGTACTTC. Encoded protein: CASSLLGHAKNIQYF.